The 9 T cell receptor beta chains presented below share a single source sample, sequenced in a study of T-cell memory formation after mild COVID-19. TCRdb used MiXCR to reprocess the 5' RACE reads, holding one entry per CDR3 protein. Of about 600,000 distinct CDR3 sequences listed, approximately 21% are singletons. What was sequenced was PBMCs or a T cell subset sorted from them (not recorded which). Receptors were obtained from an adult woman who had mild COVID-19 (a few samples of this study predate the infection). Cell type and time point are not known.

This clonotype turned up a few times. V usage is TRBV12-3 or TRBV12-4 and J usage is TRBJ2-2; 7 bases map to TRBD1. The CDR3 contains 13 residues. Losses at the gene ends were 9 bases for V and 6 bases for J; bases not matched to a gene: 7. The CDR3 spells CASTTGPPGELFF. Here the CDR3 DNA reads TGTGCCAGTACGACAGGGCCCCCCGGGGAGCTGTTTTTT.

The CDR3 region has the DNA TGTGCCAGCAGTAGGGACGGGACTAGTGCCTACAATGAGCAGTTCTTC. Translated: CASSRDGTSAYNEQFF. V usage is TRBV12-3 or TRBV12-4 and J usage is TRBJ2-1; 8 bases agree with TRBD2. The CDR3 consists of 16 residues. V was clipped by 5 bases and J by 2 bases; unmatched bases: 8.

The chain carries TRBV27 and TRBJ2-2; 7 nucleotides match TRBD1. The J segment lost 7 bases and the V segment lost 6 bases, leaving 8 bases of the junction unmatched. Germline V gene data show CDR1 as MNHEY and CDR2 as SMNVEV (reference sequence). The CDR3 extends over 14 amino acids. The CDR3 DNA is TGTGCCAGCAGCCCGACAGGGACGGGCGGGGAGCTGTTTTTT. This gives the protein CASSPTGTGGELFF.

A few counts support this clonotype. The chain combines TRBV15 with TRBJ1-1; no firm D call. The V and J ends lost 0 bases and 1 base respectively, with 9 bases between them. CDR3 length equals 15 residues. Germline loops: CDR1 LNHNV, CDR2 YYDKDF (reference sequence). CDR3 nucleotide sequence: TGTGCCACCAGCAGAGATTACGCAGCGAACACTGAAGCTTTCTTT. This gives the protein CATSRDYAANTEAFF.

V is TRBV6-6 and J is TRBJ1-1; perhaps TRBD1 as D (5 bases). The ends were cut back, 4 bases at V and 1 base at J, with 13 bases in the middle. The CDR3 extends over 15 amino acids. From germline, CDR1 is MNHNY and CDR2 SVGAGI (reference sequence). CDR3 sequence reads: CASSFKGAKNTEAFF. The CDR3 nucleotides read TGTGCCAGCAGTTTCAAAGGGGCGAAGAACACTGAAGCTTTCTTT.

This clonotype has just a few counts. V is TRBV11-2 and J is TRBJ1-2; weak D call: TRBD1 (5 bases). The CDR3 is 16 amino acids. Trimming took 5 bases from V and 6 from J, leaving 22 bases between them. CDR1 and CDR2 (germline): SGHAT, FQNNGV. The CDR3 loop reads CASSPLRGRMRDGYTF. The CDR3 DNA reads TGTGCCAGCAGCCCCCTAAGGGGCCGAATGAGGGATGGCTACACCTTC.

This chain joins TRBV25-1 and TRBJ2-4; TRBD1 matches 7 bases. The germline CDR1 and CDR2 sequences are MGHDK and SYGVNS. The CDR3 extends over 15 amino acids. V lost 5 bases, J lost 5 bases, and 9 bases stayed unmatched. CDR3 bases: TGTGCCAGCAGTAAGACCAGGGGGTTCCAAAACATTCAGTACTTC. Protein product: CASSKTRGFQNIQYF.

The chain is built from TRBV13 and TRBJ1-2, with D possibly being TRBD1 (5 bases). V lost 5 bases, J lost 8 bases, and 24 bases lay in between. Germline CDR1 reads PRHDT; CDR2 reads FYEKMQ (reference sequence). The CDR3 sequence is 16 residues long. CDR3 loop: CASSPDEDTFLDGYTF. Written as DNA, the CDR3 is TGTGCCAGCAGCCCCGACGAGGACACCTTCTTGGACGGCTACACCTTC.

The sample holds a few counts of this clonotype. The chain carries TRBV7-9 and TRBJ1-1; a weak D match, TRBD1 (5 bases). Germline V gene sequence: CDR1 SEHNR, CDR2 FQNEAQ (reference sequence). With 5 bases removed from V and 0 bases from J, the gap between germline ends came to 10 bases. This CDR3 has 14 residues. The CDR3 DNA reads TGTGCCAGCAGCCCCTGGGGACTGAACACTGAAGCTTTCTTT. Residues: CASSPWGLNTEAFF.